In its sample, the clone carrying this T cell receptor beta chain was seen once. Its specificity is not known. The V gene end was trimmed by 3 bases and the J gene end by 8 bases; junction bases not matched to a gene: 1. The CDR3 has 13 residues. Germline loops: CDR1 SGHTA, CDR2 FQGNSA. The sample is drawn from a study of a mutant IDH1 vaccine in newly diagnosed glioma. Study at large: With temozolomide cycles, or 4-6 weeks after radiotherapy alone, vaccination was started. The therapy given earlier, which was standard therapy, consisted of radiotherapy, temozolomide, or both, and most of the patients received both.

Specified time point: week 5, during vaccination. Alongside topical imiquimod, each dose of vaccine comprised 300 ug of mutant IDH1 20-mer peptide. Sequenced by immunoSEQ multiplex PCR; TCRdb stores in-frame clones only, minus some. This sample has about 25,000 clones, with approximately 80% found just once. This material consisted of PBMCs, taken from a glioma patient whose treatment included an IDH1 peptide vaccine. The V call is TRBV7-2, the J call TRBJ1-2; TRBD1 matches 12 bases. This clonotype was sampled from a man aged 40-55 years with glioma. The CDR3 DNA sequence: TGTGCCAGCAGCTTTGGGACAGGGGGCGGCTACACCTTC. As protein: CASSFGTGGGYTF.